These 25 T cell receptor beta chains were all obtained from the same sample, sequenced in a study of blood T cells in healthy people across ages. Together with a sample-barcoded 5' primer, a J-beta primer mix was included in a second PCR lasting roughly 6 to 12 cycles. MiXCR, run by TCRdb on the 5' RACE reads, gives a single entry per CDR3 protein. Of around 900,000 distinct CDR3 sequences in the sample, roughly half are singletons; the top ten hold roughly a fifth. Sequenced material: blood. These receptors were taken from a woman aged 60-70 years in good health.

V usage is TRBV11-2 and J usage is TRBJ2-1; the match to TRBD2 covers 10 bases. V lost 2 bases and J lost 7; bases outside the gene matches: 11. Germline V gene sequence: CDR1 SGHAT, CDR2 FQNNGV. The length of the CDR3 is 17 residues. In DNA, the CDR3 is TGTGCCAGCAGCTTACCTCTAGCGGGAGAGGTCCGTAATGAGCAGTTCTTC. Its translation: CASSLPLAGEVRNEQFF.

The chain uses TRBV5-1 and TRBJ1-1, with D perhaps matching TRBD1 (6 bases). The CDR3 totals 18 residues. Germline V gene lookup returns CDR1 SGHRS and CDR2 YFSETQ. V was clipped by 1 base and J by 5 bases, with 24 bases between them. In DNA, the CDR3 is TGCGCCAGCAGCTTGTCTCCTGGGGGACTAGACAGGCAGACTGAAGCTTTCTTT. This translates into CASSLSPGGLDRQTEAFF.

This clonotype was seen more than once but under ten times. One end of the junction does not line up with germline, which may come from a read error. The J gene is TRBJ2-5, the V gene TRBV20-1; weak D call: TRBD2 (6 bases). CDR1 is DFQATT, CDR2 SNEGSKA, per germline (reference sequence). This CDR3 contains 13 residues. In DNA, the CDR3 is TGCAGTGCCAGAGCCGGGGGAAAAGAGACCCAGTACTTC. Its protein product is CSARAGGKETQYF.

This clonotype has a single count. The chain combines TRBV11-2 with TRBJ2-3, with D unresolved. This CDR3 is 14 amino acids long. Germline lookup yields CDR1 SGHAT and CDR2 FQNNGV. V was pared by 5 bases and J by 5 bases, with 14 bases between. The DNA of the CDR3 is TGTGCCAGCAGCCTCCAGCCAACACTAGATACGCAGTATTTT. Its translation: CASSLQPTLDTQYF.

The CDR3 sequence is CASSQHAGANSPLHF. The CDR3 bases are TGTGCCAGCAGCCAACACGCAGGGGCCAATTCACCCCTCCACTTT. This sequence joins TRBV3-1 and TRBJ1-6, with a possible D match to TRBD1 (6 bases). The CDR3 totals 15 residues. Trimming took 2 bases from V and 7 from J, leaving 12 bases between them. CDR1 is LGHDT and CDR2 is YNNKEL in the germline V gene (reference sequence).

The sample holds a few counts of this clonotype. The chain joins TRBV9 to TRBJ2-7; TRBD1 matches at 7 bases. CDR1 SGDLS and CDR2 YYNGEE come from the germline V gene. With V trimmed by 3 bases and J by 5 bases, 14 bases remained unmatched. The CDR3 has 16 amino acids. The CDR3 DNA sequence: TGTGCCAGCAGCGCTGGTATTCAGGGGGTTGGGGACGAGCAGTACTTC. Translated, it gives CASSAGIQGVGDEQYF.

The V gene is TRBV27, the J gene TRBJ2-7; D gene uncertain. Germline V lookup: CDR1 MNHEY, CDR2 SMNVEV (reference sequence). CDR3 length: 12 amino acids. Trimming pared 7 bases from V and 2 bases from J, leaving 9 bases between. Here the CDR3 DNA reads TGTGCCAGCAATCTAACCCCCTACGAGCAGTACTTC. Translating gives CASNLTPYEQYF.

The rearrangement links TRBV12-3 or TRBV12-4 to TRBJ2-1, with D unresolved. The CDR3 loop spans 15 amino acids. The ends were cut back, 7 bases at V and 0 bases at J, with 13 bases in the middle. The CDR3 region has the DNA TGTGCCAGCATAAGTCTCTTTAGCTCCTACAATGAGCAGTTCTTC. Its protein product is CASISLFSSYNEQFF.

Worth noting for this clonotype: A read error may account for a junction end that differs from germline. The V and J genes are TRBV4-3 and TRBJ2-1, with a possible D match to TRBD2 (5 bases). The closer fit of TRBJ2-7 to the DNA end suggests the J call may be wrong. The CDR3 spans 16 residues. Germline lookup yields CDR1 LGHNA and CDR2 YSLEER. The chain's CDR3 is CVSSQDWTFSYNEQYF. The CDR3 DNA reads TGCGTCAGCAGCCAAGACTGGACTTTCTCCTACAATGAGCAGTACTTC.

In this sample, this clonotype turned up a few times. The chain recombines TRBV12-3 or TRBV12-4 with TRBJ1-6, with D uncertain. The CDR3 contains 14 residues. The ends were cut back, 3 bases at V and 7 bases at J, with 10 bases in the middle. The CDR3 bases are TGTGCCAGCAGTTTGTATCCCCAGAATTCACCCCTCCACTTT. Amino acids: CASSLYPQNSPLHF.

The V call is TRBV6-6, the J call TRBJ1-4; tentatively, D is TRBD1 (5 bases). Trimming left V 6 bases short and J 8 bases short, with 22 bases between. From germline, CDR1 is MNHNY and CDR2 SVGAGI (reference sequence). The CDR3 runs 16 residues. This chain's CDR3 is CASSHQGKVSREKLFF. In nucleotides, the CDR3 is TGTGCCAGCAGCCACCAGGGCAAAGTTTCTAGAGAAAAACTGTTTTTT.

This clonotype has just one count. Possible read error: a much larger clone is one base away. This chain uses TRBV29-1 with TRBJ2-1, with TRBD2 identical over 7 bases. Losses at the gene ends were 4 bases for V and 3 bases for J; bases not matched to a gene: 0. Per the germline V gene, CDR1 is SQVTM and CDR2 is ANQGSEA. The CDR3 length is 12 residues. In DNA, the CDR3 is TGCAGCGTTGGGGGGGGCTACAATGAGCAGTTCTTC. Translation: CSVGGGYNEQFF.

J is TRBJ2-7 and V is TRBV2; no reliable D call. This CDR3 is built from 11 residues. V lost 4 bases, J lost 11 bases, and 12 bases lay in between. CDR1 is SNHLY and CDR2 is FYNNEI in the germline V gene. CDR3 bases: TGTGCCAGCAGTGCTAACGTCGCGAAGTACTTC. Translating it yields CASSANVAKYF.

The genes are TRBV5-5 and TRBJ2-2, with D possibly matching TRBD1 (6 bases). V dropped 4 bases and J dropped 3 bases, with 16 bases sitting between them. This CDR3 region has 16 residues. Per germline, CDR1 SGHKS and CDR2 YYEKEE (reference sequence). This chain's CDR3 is CASSPWGRGYTGELFF. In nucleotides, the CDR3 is TGTGCCAGCAGCCCCTGGGGCAGGGGTTACACCGGGGAGCTGTTTTTT.

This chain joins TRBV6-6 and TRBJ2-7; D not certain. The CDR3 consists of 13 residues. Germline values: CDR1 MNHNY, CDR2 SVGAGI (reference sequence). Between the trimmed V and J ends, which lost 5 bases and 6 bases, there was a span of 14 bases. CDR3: CASSPRPTSEQYF. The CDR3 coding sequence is TGTGCCAGCAGTCCCCGGCCTACGAGCGAGCAGTACTTC.

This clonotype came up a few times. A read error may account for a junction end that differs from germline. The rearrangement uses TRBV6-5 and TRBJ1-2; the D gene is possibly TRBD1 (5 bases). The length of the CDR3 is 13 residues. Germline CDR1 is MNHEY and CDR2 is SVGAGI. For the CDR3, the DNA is TGTGCCAGCAGTTATCAGGGTTCCGGTCGCTACACCTTT. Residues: CASSYQGSGRYTF.

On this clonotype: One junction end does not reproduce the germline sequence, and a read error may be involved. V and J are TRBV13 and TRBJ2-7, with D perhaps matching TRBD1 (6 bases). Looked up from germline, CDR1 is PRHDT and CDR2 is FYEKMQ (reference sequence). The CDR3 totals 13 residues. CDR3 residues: CASSTGQRYERYF. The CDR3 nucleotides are TGTGCCAGCAGCACCGGACAGAGGTACGAGCGGTACTTC.

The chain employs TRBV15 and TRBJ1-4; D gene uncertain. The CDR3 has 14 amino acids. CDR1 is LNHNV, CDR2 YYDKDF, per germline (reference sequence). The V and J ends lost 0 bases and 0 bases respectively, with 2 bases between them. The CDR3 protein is CATSREATNEKLFF. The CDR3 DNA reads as TGTGCCACCAGCAGAGAGGCAACTAATGAAAAACTGTTTTTT.

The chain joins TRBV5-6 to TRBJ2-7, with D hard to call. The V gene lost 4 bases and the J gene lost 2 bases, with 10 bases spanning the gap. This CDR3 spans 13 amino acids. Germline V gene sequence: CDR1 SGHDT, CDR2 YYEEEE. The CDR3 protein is CASSLLNAYEQYF. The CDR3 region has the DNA TGTGCCAGCAGCCTCCTGAACGCCTACGAGCAGTACTTC. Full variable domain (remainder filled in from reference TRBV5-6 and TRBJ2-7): DAGVTQSPTHLIKTRGQQVTLRCSPKSGHDTVSWYQQALGQGPQFIFQYYEEEERQRGNFPDRFSGHQFPNYSSELNVNALLLGDSALYLCASSLLNAYEQYFGPGTRLTVT.

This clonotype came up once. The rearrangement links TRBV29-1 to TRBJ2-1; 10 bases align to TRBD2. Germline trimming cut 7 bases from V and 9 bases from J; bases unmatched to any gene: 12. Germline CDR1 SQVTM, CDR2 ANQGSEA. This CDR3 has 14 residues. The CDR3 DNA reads TGCAGCGCTACCTCTAGCGGGAGAGGAGGTGAGCAGTTCTTC. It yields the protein CSATSSGRGGEQFF.

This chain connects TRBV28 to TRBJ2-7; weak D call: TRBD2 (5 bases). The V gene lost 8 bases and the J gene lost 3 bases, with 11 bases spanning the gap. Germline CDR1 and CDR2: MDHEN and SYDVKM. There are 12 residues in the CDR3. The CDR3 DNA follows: TGTGCCAGCCAGACTATGAACTACGAGCAGTACTTC. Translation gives CASQTMNYEQYF. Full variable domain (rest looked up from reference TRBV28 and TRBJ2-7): DVKVTQSSRYLVKRTGEKVFLECVQDMDHENMFWYRQDPGLGLRLIYFSYDVKMKEKGDIPEGYSVSREKKERFSLILESASTNQTSMYLCASQTMNYEQYFGPGTRLTVT.

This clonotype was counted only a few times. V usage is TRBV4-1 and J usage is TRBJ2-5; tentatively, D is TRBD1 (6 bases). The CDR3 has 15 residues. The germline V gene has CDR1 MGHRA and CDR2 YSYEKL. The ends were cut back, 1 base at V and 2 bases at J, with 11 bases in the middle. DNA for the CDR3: TGCGCCAGCAGCCAAGTACCACAGGGACAAGAGACCCAGTACTTC. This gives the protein CASSQVPQGQETQYF.

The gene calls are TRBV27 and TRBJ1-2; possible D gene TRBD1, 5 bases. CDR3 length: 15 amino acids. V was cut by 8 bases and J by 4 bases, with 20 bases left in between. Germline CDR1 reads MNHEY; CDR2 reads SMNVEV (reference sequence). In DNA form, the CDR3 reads TGTGCCAGCGGGGGACGAGGGCAGGAGGGCTATGGCTACACCTTC. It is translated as CASGGRGQEGYGYTF.

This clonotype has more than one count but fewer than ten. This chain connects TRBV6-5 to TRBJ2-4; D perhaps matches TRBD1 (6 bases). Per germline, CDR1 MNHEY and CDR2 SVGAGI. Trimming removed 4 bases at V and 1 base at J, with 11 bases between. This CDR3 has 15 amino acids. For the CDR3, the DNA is TGTGCCAGCAGTTCCCAGGGGACGGCCAAAAACATTCAGTACTTC. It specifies CASSSQGTAKNIQYF.

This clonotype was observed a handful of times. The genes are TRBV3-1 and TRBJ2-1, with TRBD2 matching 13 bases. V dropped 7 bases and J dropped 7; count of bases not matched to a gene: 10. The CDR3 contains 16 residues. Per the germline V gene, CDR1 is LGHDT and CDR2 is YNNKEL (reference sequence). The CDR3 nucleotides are TGTGCCAGCAACCTAGGGGGACTAGCGGGAAAAAATGAGCAGTTCTTC. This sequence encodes CASNLGGLAGKNEQFF.